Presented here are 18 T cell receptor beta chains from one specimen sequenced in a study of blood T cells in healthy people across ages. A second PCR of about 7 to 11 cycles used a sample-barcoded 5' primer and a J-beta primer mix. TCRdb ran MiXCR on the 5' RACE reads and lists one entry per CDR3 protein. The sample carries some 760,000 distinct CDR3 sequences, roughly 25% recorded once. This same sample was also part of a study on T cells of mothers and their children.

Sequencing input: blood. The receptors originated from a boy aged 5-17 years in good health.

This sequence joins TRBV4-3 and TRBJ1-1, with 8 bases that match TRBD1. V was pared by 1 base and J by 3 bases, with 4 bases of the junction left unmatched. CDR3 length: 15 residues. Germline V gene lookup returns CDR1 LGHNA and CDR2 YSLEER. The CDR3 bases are TGCGCCAGCAGCCAAGGACAGGGGTCTGACACTGAAGCTTTCTTT. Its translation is CASSQGQGSDTEAFF.

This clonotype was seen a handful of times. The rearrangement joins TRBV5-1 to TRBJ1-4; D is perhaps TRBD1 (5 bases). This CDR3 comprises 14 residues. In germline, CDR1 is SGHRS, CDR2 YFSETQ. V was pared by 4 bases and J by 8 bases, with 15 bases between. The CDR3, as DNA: TGCGCCAGCAGCCTCCGACAGACGGAGGAAAAACTGTTTTTT. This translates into CASSLRQTEEKLFF.

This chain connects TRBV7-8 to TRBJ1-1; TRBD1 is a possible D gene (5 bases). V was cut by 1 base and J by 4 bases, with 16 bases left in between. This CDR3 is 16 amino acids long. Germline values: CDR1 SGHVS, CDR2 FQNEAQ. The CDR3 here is CASSLESGLQGTEAFF. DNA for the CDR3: TGTGCCAGCAGCTTAGAGTCGGGGCTCCAGGGCACTGAAGCTTTCTTT.

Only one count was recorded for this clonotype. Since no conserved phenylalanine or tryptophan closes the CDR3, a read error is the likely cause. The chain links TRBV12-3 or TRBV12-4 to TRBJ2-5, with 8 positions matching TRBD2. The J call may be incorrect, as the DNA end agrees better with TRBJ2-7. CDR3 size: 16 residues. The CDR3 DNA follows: TGTGCCAGCAGTGAGGGGGGTGTGGGACTAGGTCACGAGCAGTACCTC. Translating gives CASSEGGVGLGHEQYL.

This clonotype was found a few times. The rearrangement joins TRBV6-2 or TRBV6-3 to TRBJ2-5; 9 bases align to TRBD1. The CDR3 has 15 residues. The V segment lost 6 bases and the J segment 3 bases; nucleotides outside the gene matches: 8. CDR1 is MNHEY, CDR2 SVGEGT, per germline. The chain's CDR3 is CASRKHRGPEETQYF. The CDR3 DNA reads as TGTGCCAGCAGAAAGCACAGGGGGCCGGAAGAGACCCAGTACTTC.

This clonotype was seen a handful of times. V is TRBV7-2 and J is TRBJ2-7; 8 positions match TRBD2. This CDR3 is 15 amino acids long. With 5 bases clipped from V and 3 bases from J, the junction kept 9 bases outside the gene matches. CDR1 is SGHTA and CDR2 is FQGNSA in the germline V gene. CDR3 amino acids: CASSHSQTSGYEQYF. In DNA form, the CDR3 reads TGTGCCAGCAGCCACAGTCAAACTAGCGGCTACGAGCAGTACTTC.

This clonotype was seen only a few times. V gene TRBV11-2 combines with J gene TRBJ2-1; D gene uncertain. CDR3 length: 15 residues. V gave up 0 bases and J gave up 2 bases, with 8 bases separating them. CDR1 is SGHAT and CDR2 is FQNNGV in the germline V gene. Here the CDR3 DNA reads TGTGCCAGCAGCTTAGAGGTACTGCCCTACAATGAGCAGTTCTTC. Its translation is CASSLEVLPYNEQFF.

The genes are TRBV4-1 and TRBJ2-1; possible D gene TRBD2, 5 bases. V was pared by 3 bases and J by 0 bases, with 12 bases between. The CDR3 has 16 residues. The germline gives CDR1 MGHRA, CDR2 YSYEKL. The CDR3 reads CASSQASGSSYNEQFF. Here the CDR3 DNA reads TGCGCCAGCAGCCAGGCCAGTGGGAGCTCCTACAATGAGCAGTTCTTC.

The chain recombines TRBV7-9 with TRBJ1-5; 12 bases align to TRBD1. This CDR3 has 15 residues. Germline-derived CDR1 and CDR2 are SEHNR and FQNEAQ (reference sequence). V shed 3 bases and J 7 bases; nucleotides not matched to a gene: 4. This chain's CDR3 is CASSFGTGGWQPQHF. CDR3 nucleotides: TGTGCCAGCAGCTTCGGGACAGGGGGCTGGCAGCCCCAGCATTTT. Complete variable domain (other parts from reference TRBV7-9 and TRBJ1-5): DTGVSQNPRHKITKRGQNVTFRCDPISEHNRLYWYRQTLGQGPEFLTYFQNEAQLEKSRLLSDRFSAERPKGSFSTLEIQRTEQGDSAMYLCASSFGTGGWQPQHFGDGTRLSIL.

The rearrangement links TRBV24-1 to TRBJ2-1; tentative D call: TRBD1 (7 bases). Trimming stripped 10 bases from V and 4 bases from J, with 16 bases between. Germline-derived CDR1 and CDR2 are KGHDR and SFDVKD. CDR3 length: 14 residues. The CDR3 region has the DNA TGTGCCACGGAGGGACAGCCCAATTACAATGAGCAGTTCTTC. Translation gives CATEGQPNYNEQFF.

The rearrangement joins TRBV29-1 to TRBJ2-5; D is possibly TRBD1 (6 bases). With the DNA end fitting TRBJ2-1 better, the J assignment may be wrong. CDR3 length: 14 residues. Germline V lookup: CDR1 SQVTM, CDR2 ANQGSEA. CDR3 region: CSVSGTRVKNEQFF. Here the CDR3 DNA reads TGCAGCGTGTCCGGGACAAGGGTCAAGAATGAGCAGTTCTTC.

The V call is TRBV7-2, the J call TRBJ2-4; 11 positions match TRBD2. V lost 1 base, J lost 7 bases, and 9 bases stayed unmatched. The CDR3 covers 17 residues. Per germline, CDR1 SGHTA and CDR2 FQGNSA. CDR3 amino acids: CASSLVIVAGGQNIQYF. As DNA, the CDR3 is TGTGCCAGCAGCTTAGTAATCGTAGCGGGAGGGCAGAACATTCAGTACTTC.

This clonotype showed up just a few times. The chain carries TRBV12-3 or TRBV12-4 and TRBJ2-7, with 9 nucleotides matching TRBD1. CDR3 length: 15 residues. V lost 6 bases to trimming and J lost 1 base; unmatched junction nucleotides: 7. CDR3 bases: TGTGCCAGCAGGGCCTCGACAGGGGGGTCCTACGAGCAGTACTTC. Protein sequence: CASRASTGGSYEQYF.

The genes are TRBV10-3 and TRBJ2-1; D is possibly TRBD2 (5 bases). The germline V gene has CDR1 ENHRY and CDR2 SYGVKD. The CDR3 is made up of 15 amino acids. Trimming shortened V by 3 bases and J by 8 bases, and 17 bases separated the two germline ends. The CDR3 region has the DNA TGTGCCATCAGTGAAGCCCCAGCGGTTACGGATGAGCAGTTCTTC. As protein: CAISEAPAVTDEQFF.

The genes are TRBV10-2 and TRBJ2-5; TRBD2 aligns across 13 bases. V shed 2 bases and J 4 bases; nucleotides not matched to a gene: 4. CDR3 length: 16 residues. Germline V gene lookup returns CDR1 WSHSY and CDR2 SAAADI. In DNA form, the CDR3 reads TGCGCCAGCAGTGAGCCCACTAGCGGGAGGGGAGAGACCCAGTACTTC. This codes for CASSEPTSGRGETQYF.

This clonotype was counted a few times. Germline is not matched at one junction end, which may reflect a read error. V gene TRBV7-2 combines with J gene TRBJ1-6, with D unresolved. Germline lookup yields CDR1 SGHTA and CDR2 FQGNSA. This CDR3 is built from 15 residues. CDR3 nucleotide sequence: TGTGCCGGCAGTCCACAGACCCTCTATAATTCACCCCTCCACTTT. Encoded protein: CAGSPQTLYNSPLHF.

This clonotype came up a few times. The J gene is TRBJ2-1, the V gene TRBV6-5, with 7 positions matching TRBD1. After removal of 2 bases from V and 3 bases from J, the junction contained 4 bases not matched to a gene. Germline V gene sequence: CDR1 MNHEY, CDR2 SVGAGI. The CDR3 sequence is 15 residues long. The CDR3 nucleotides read TGTGCCAGCAGTTACATCCGGGACAGCTACAATGAGCAGTTCTTC. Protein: CASSYIRDSYNEQFF.

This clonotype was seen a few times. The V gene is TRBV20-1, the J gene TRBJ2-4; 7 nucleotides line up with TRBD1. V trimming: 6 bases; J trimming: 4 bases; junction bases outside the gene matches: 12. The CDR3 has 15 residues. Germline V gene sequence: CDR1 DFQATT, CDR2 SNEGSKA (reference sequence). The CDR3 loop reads CSAGRGPGQKNIQYF. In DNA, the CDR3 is TGCAGTGCAGGGCGAGGACCGGGACAGAAAAACATTCAGTACTTC.